Below are 17 T cell receptor beta chains sequenced from a single sample in a study of OX40 agonist ivuxolimab in advanced cancers. Here immunoSEQ multiplex PCR was the method, and the copy in TCRdb shows in-frame clones only, minus some. Among approximately 70,000 clones listed, 75% to 90% were seen once. The specimen comprised CD4+ or CD8+ T cells sorted from blood, sampled in a trial of the OX40 agonist ivuxolimab. These receptor sequences come from an adult with an advanced solid tumor such as melanoma, head and neck, liver or kidney cancer.

The chain has TRBV28 and TRBJ2-6; either TRBD1 or TRBD2 may fit D (5 bases each). The CDR3 loop spans 15 amino acids. Germline V gene sequence: CDR1 MDHEN, CDR2 SYDVKM. Trimming pared 5 bases from V and 3 bases from J, leaving 11 bases between. This chain's CDR3 is CASSTRGGGANVLTF. The CDR3, as DNA: TGTGCCAGCAGTACTAGGGGTGGTGGGGCCAACGTCCTGACTTTC.

V gene TRBV6-1 combines with J gene TRBJ1-6; 8 bases fit TRBD1. The CDR3 covers 15 residues. Germline V gives CDR1 MNHNS, CDR2 SASEGT. Trimming cost V 1 base and J 7 bases; bases outside gene matches: 3. CDR3 in DNA: TGTGCCAGCAGTGAAGGCAGGGGGCGGAATTCACCCCTCCACTTT. This codes for CASSEGRGRNSPLHF.

The chain recombines TRBV19 with TRBJ1-1; D unresolved. The CDR3 totals 13 residues. V lost 4 bases to trimming and J lost 1 base, with 7 bases between them. Germline V lookup: CDR1 LNHDA, CDR2 SQIVND (reference sequence). CDR3 amino acids: CASSRAANTEAFF. The CDR3 DNA follows: TGTGCCAGTAGTAGGGCGGCGAACACTGAAGCTTTCTTT.

The rearrangement uses TRBV23-1 and TRBJ1-2, with D possibly matching TRBD1 (5 bases). TRBV23-1 counts as an open reading frame of uncertain function. There are 14 residues in the CDR3. Between the trimmed V and J ends, which lost 0 bases and 6 bases, there was a span of 11 bases. CDR3 in amino acids: CASSQSPGKHGYTF. For the CDR3, the DNA is TGCGCCAGCAGTCAATCGCCAGGGAAGCATGGCTACACCTTC.

Comments on this clone: At one of its ends the junction is not consistent with the germline gene, which may arise from a read error. The CDR3 spells CASSVTEGAEQYF. The CDR3 DNA sequence: TGTGCCAGCAGCGTAACGGAGGGGGCGGAGCAGTACTTC. The chain employs TRBV7-3 and TRBJ2-7; TRBD1 might be the D (7 bases). Looked up from germline, CDR1 is SGHTA and CDR2 is FQGTGA. This CDR3 contains 13 residues.

The chain is built from TRBV5-1 and TRBJ1-1; no firm D call. The V gene's germline CDR1 is SGHRS and CDR2 YFSETQ. The CDR3 consists of 15 residues. Trimming shortened V by 0 bases and J by 0 bases, and 9 bases separated the two germline ends. The CDR3 loop is CASSLASGVNTEAFF. CDR3 DNA: TGCGCCAGCAGCTTGGCCTCAGGCGTGAACACTGAAGCTTTCTTT.

The rearrangement uses TRBV5-1 and TRBJ2-7, with a possible D match to TRBD2 (6 bases). Germline V gene data show CDR1 as SGHRS and CDR2 as YFSETQ. V lost 3 bases to trimming and J lost 2 bases, with 9 bases between them. The CDR3 runs to 13 residues. CDR3 loop: CASSSGLTYEQYF. In DNA form, the CDR3 reads TGCGCCAGCAGCTCAGGACTAACCTACGAGCAGTACTTC.

The chain couples TRBV10-1 to TRBJ2-1; 7 bases agree with TRBD1. Looked up from germline, CDR1 is WNHNN and CDR2 is SYGVQD (reference sequence). V lost 0 bases and J lost 6; bases outside the gene matches: 5. The CDR3 length is 15 residues. The CDR3 sequence: CASSESGTGANEQFF. For the CDR3, the DNA is TGCGCCAGCAGTGAGTCGGGTACAGGGGCCAATGAGCAGTTCTTC.

This clone has only a few counts. This chain uses TRBV6-5 with TRBJ1-2; the D gene is possibly TRBD1 (6 bases). The length of the CDR3 is 15 residues. V was trimmed by 7 bases and J by 3 bases, leaving 18 bases between them. The germline CDR1 and CDR2 sequences are MNHEY and SVGAGI. CDR3 in DNA: TGTGCCAGCAACACCGGACAGCGTCTTGACTATGGCTACACCTTC. Its translation is CASNTGQRLDYGYTF.

The gene calls are TRBV19 and TRBJ1-1; the D gene is possibly TRBD1 (6 bases). The CDR3 has 15 amino acids. V lost 0 bases and J 4 bases, leaving 12 bases between the germline ends. Germline CDR1 reads LNHDA; CDR2 reads SQIVND (reference sequence). CDR3 coding DNA: TGTGCCAGTAGTATAGATGGCAGGGGAGGCACTGAAGCTTTCTTT. Amino acids: CASSIDGRGGTEAFF.

The rearrangement links TRBV19 to TRBJ2-3; D remains ambiguous. Germline loops: CDR1 LNHDA, CDR2 SQIVND (reference sequence). The CDR3 is 15 residues long. The V end lost 3 bases, the J end lost 1 base, and 11 bases lay between the germline ends. The CDR3 DNA reads TGTGCCAGTAGTATCCTCGGAAAAGGCACAGATACGCAGTATTTT. It translates to CASSILGKGTDTQYF.

This sequence joins TRBV11-2 and TRBJ1-2; TRBD1 is a possible D gene (6 bases). Germline CDR1 reads SGHAT; CDR2 reads FQNNGV. The CDR3 consists of 15 residues. Trimming pared 5 bases from V and 1 base from J, leaving 14 bases between. The CDR3 DNA reads as TGTGCCAGCAGCCCCGACGGACAGTTTAACTATGGCTACACCTTC. It specifies CASSPDGQFNYGYTF.

The J gene is TRBJ2-2, the V gene TRBV29-1, with 8 positions matching TRBD1. Per the germline V gene, CDR1 is SQVTM and CDR2 is ANQGSEA. CDR3 length: 14 amino acids. Unmatched junction bases numbered 4, after V lost 7 bases and J lost 0 bases. The CDR3 DNA follows: TGCAGCGCGGGGACAGGCTCGAACACCGGGGAGCTGTTTTTT. Translating it yields CSAGTGSNTGELFF.

The rearrangement joins TRBV21-1 to TRBJ1-2. TRBV21-1 is a documented pseudogene. The CDR3 contains 11 residues. CDR3 region: CAIMEGIGYTF. The CDR3 DNA reads as TGTGCCATCATGGAGGGCATAGGCTACACCTTC.

The genes are TRBV5-1 and TRBJ2-1; maybe TRBD2 (5 bases). This CDR3 contains 16 residues. Trimming removed 3 bases at V and 0 bases at J, with 13 bases between. Germline CDR1 is SGHRS and CDR2 is YFSETQ. CDR3 in DNA: TGCGCCAGCAGCTCCCGAGCGGAAAGCTCCTACAATGAGCAGTTCTTC. This codes for CASSSRAESSYNEQFF. The entire variable domain, with the rest obtained from reference TRBV5-1 and TRBJ2-1, is as follows: KAGVTQTPRYLIKTRGQQVTLSCSPISGHRSVSWYQQTPGQGLQFLFEYFSETQRNKGNFPGRFSGRQFSNSRSEMNVSTLELGDSALYLCASSSRAESSYNEQFFGPGTRLTVL.

This rearrangement joins TRBV2 to TRBJ2-3; possibly TRBD1 or TRBD2 for D (6 bases each). The CDR3 sequence is 15 residues long. From germline, CDR1 is SNHLY and CDR2 FYNNEI. Between the trimmed V and J ends, which lost 6 bases and 6 bases, there was a span of 19 bases. DNA of the CDR3: TGTGCCAGCAGCCGGCTTACGGGGGCCGGGGATACGCAGTATTTT. Protein product: CASSRLTGAGDTQYF.

The CDR3 protein is CASSLEGLVYEQYF. CDR3 nucleotide sequence: TGCGCCAGCAGCTTGGAGGGTTTGGTATACGAGCAGTACTTC. This sequence joins TRBV5-1 and TRBJ2-7, with unresolved D. Looked up from germline, CDR1 is SGHRS and CDR2 is YFSETQ. There are 14 residues in the CDR3. V shed 0 bases and J shed 4 bases, with 11 bases lying between them.